These T cell receptor beta chains were read from a single sample in a study of CD8+CD57+ T cells in acquired aplastic anemia. One entry per CDR3 protein, called by TCRdb with MiXCR from the reads. The table lists about 180,000 distinct CDR3 sequences, 63% of them singletons. Sequenced material: sorted CD4+, CD8+, or CD8+CD57+ T cells (not recorded which) from PBMCs. The source of these receptors is a human donor with aplastic anemia. The CDR3 runs from the conserved cysteine through the conserved F or W. A D gene is named only where the DNA matches it firmly. Not all rows give a size; the values are once, few, many and, for expanded clones, a class.

TRBJ2-1,TRBV5-4,many,TRBD1,TGTGCCAGCAGCTGGGACAGCCCATACAATGAGCAGTTCTTC,CASSWDSPYNEQFF
TRBJ2-7,TRBV7-8,NA,TRBD2,TGTGCCAGCAGCTCCCAGAGCGGGGACGTTTTATACGAGCAGTACTTC,CASSSQSGDVLYEQYF
TRBJ2-2,TRBV5-5,many,TRBD2,TGTGCCAGCAGCTTATGGGGGGGGAACACCGGGGAGCTGTTTTTT,CASSLWGGNTGELFF
TRBJ1-3,TRBV25-1,NA,NA,TGTGCCAGCAGTGAACAGGGGCCCTCTGGAAACACCATATATTTT,CASSEQGPSGNTIYF
TRBJ2-7,TRBV5-8,NA,TRBD2,TGTGCCAGCAGCCAACCCGAGGGAGGTAGCGGGGGGTACGAGCAGTACTTC,CASSQPEGGSGGYEQYF
TRBJ1-1,TRBV7-2,NA,NA,TGTGCCAGCAGGGAAAGGAGGGTCACTGAAGCTTTCTTT,CASRERRVTEAFF
TRBJ2-7,TRBV20-1,NA,NA,TGCAGTGCTAGTGCGGACGGGATCTACGAGCAGTACTTC,CSASADGIYEQYF
TRBJ1-1,TRBV20-1,NA,NA,TGCAGTGCCTACAGGAGGGGCACTGAAGCTTTCTTT,CSAYRRGTEAFF
TRBJ2-6,TRBV2,NA,TRBD1,TGTGCCAGTCGAACACAGGGGGTCCCAATCCCGTCCCCCTCTGGGGCCAACGTCCTGACTTTC,CASRTQGVPIPSPSGANVLTF
TRBJ1-4,TRBV5-1,NA,TRBD1,TGCGCCAGCAGCTTGGCGACAGGGTTCTTTCCTGAAAAACTGTTTTTT,CASSLATGFFPEKLFF